The text below deals with one T cell receptor (beta chain). Its antigen remains unknown. TCRdb's table, derived via immunoSEQ multiplex PCR, lists solely in-frame clones and lacks some. Among 150,000 to 200,000 clones listed, almost 90% were seen once. The data were obtained in a study of T cell responses to AZD1222 COVID-19 vaccine. Study-level findings and limits: In a largely white British group with more females than males, clonal diversity was possibly underestimated. Receipt of two AZD1222 doses was followed by a rise in Spike-specific TCR breadth and depth.

CDR3 length equals 15 residues. Trimming cost V 3 bases and J 0 bases, with 8 bases left between them. Germline lookup yields CDR1 LGHNA and CDR2 YNFKEQ. The genes are TRBV4-2 and TRBJ1-4, with unresolved D. This receptor was obtained from an adult in good health. The source material was peripheral blood, sampled on day 0 of AZD1222 vaccination. The CDR3 sequence: CASSHRETTNEKLFF. The CDR3 DNA reads as TGTGCCAGCAGCCATAGAGAAACAACTAATGAAAAACTGTTTTTT.